What follows are 32 T cell receptor beta chains derived from one specimen sequenced in a study of technical replicates of blood from several donors. The repertoire was sequenced with immunoSEQ multiplex PCR; TCRdb's copy has only in-frame clones and lacks some. This table holds tens of thousands of clones, about 86% found once. Sequenced material: PBMCs. Every receptor here comes from a human donor in good health. Some clones in this sample may be carry-over from other donors' samples.

The J gene is TRBJ2-1, the V gene TRBV9; 10 bases fit TRBD2. Germline-derived CDR1 and CDR2 are SGDLS and YYNGEE. This CDR3 comprises 16 residues. J was trimmed by 4 bases and V by 0 bases; bases with no gene match: 4. The CDR3 DNA follows: TGTGCCAGCAGCGTAGCTGCACTAGCGGGATACAATGAGCAGTTCTTC. Its protein product is CASSVAALAGYNEQFF.

The rearrangement links TRBV18 to TRBJ2-5; 7 bases line up with TRBD2. Germline V gene data show CDR1 as KGHSH and CDR2 as LQKENI. The V and J ends lost 4 bases and 4 bases, in that order; junction bases with no gene match: 6. CDR3 length: 14 amino acids. The CDR3 is CASSLQRGGETQYF. For the CDR3, the DNA is TGTGCCAGCTCACTGCAGCGGGGCGGAGAGACCCAGTACTTC.

The V and J genes are TRBV13 and TRBJ2-3; 8 bases line up with TRBD1. Germline CDR1 and CDR2: PRHDT and FYEKMQ (reference sequence). The V and J ends lost 0 bases and 5 bases, in that order; junction bases with no gene match: 4. The CDR3 runs to 15 residues. The CDR3 spells CASSLGTGVEDTQYF. The CDR3 DNA reads as TGTGCCAGCAGCTTAGGGACAGGGGTGGAAGATACGCAGTATTTT.

The rearrangement uses TRBV9 and TRBJ2-1, with 8 nucleotides matching TRBD2. The CDR3 spans 15 residues. The J segment lost 6 bases and the V segment lost 4 bases, leaving 9 bases of the junction unmatched. Germline V gives CDR1 SGDLS, CDR2 YYNGEE. For the CDR3, the DNA is TGTGCCAGCAGCTTATCGGGGGGGCCTATCAATGAGCAGTTCTTC. Amino acid sequence: CASSLSGGPINEQFF.

The chain uses TRBV4-2 and TRBJ2-1, with 10 bases matching TRBD2. CDR1 LGHNA and CDR2 YNFKEQ come from the germline V gene. This CDR3 spans 18 amino acids. The junction had 5 bases not matched to a gene; V was cut back by 0 bases and J by 0 bases. CDR3 amino acids: CASSQDWSGGGSYNEQFF. The CDR3 bases are TGTGCCAGCAGCCAAGATTGGAGCGGGGGGGGCTCCTACAATGAGCAGTTCTTC.

This chain joins TRBV5-4 and TRBJ2-2; 7 nucleotides match TRBD2. CDR3 size: 15 residues. The junction had 7 bases not matched to a gene; V was cut back by 2 bases and J by 6 bases. Per germline, CDR1 SGHNT and CDR2 YYREEE (reference sequence). The CDR3 sequence is CASSFGLGGSGELFF. CDR3 DNA: TGTGCCAGCAGCTTTGGACTAGGAGGGTCCGGGGAGCTGTTTTTT. Supplemented by reference TRBV5-4 and TRBJ2-2, the full variable domain reads ETGVTQSPTHLIKTRGQQVTLRCSSQSGHNTVSWYQQALGQGPQFIFQYYREEENGRGNFPPRFSGLQFPNYSSELNVNALELDDSALYLCASSFGLGGSGELFFGEGSRLTVL.

The V and J genes are TRBV5-5 and TRBJ1-2, with TRBD1 matching 7 bases. This CDR3 is 14 amino acids long. The germline CDR1 and CDR2 sequences are SGHKS and YYEKEE (reference sequence). Unmatched junction bases numbered 3, after V lost 2 bases and J lost 2 bases. The CDR3: CASSFDRVNYGYTF. The CDR3 coding sequence is TGTGCCAGCAGCTTTGACAGGGTAAACTATGGCTACACCTTC. The whole variable domain, remainder taken from reference TRBV5-5 and TRBJ1-2, is DAGVTQSPTHLIKTRGQQVTLRCSPISGHKSVSWYQQVLGQGPQFIFQYYEKEERGRGNFPDRFSARQFPNYSSELNVNALLLGDSALYLCASSFDRVNYGYTFGSGTRLTVV.

The chain couples TRBV5-1 to TRBJ2-5; 8 positions match TRBD1. With 4 bases clipped from V and 2 bases from J, the junction kept 4 bases outside the gene matches. This CDR3 has 14 amino acids. Germline lookup yields CDR1 SGHRS and CDR2 YFSETQ. The CDR3 here is CASSAGQAQETQYF. CDR3 nucleotide sequence: TGCGCCAGCAGCGCGGGACAGGCACAAGAGACCCAGTACTTC.

This chain links TRBV7-9 with TRBJ2-2; D may be TRBD2 (5 bases). CDR1 is SEHNR and CDR2 is FQNEAQ in the germline V gene (reference sequence). The CDR3 sequence is 13 residues long. The V and J ends lost 7 bases and 5 bases respectively, with 11 bases between them. The CDR3 DNA reads TGTGCCAGCATCCCGACGGGAACCGGGGAGCTGTTTTTT. Translated, it gives CASIPTGTGELFF.

This rearrangement joins TRBV9 to TRBJ2-2, with D unresolved. V lost 5 bases, J lost 5 bases, and 7 bases lay in between. Germline V gene sequence: CDR1 SGDLS, CDR2 YYNGEE. The CDR3 is 12 amino acids. DNA for the CDR3: TGTGCCAGCAGTCGACTTACCGGGGAGCTGTTTTTT. Protein product: CASSRLTGELFF.

This clone was counted only a few times. This chain links TRBV30 with TRBJ1-1; perhaps TRBD1 as D (6 bases). Germline CDR1 reads GTSNPN; CDR2 reads SVGIG (reference sequence). CDR3 size: 14 residues. Trimming took 5 bases from V and 7 from J, leaving 20 bases between them. CDR3: CAWVYWARGFEAFF. The CDR3, as DNA: TGTGCCTGGGTCTATTGGGCCAGGGGCTTTGAAGCTTTCTTT.

This clone was detected only once. The chain is built from TRBV4-1 and TRBJ2-7, with 8 positions matching TRBD1. Looked up from germline, CDR1 is MGHRA and CDR2 is YSYEKL. With V trimmed by 4 bases and J by 3 bases, 5 bases remained unmatched. The CDR3 has 14 residues. The CDR3 DNA sequence: TGCGCCAGCAGCCCGGGGACAGGAGACTACGAGCAGTACTTC. This gives the protein CASSPGTGDYEQYF.

The chain is built from TRBV5-1 and TRBJ1-1; D call uncertain. Germline CDR1 reads SGHRS; CDR2 reads YFSETQ. V was cut by 0 bases and J by 1 base, with 7 bases left in between. This CDR3 spans 14 amino acids. The CDR3 sequence is CASSLAPGNTEAFF. The CDR3 bases are TGCGCCAGCAGCTTGGCTCCGGGGAACACTGAAGCTTTCTTT.

The table lists this clone with a few counts. The rearrangement uses TRBV6-1 and TRBJ2-3; 7 bases align to TRBD2. Unmatched junction bases numbered 6, after V lost 4 bases and J lost 2 bases. The germline V gene encodes CDR1 MNHNS and CDR2 SASEGT. This CDR3 is 15 amino acids long. CDR3 region: CASSGILAVTDTQYF. The CDR3 region has the DNA TGTGCCAGCAGTGGGATCCTAGCGGTCACAGATACGCAGTATTTT.

J is TRBJ1-5 and V is TRBV2; D unclear. The CDR3 has 14 residues. Trimming removed 6 bases from V and 0 bases from J, with 9 bases in between. CDR1 and CDR2 (germline): SNHLY, FYNNEI. The CDR3 bases are TGTGCCAGCAGGGAGAGCGTTAGCAATCAGCCCCAGCATTTT. Translating it yields CASRESVSNQPQHF.

The rearrangement joins TRBV7-2 to TRBJ2-5; D unresolved. The CDR3 length is 12 residues. V lost 6 bases and J 5 bases, leaving 10 bases between the germline ends. Germline V gene sequence: CDR1 SGHTA, CDR2 FQGNSA. CDR3 nucleotide sequence: TGTGCCAGCAGAATAGCCTCCGAGACCCAGTACTTC. It encodes CASRIASETQYF.

The chain links TRBV9 to TRBJ2-3; TRBD1 matches 7 bases. Losses at the gene ends were 3 bases for V and 3 bases for J; bases not matched to a gene: 1. In germline, CDR1 is SGDLS, CDR2 YYNGEE. CDR3 length equals 13 residues. In DNA form, the CDR3 reads TGTGCCAGCAGCGGGACAGGAACAGATACGCAGTATTTT. Translation: CASSGTGTDTQYF.

The genes are TRBV18 and TRBJ2-2, with 8 bases that match TRBD2. The CDR3 has 15 amino acids. The V and J ends lost 5 bases and 4 bases, in that order; junction bases with no gene match: 6. The germline CDR1 and CDR2 sequences are KGHSH and LQKENI. CDR3 sequence reads: CASSARGGSTGELFF. The DNA for the CDR3 is TGTGCCAGCTCAGCCCGGGGGGGAAGCACCGGGGAGCTGTTTTTT.

The CDR3 here is CASSQDHGQATEAFF. DNA for the CDR3: TGTGCCAGCTCACAGGACCACGGACAGGCGACTGAAGCTTTCTTT. The chain carries TRBV18 and TRBJ1-1, with TRBD1 matching 7 bases. CDR3 size: 15 residues. Germline V CDR1 and CDR2: KGHSH, LQKENI. V gave up 4 bases and J gave up 5 bases; unmatched junction bases: 10.

The rearrangement links TRBV4-1 to TRBJ2-3, with 7 bases matching TRBD2. CDR1 and CDR2 from the germline V gene are MGHRA and YSYEKL. CDR3 length equals 15 residues. Trimming removed 7 bases from V and 1 base from J; junction bases left unmatched: 8. CDR3 in amino acids: CASNSGGEGTDTQYF. CDR3 DNA sequence: TGCGCCAGCAACTCGGGAGGAGAAGGCACAGATACGCAGTATTTT.

This clone has a count of ten or more. The chain employs TRBV7-2 and TRBJ1-6; TRBD1 matches at 10 bases. V shed 6 bases, J shed 8 bases, and the junction held 7 bases outside the gene matches. Germline V lookup: CDR1 SGHTA, CDR2 FQGNSA. CDR3 size: 15 residues. CDR3 nucleotide sequence: TGTGCCAGCAGGGGGAGGACAGGGGGGCATTCACCCCTCCACTTT. Translation gives CASRGRTGGHSPLHF.

The chain is built from TRBV7-3 and TRBJ2-3, with 13 bases lining up with TRBD2. CDR1 SGHTA and CDR2 FQGTGA come from the germline V gene. The CDR3 sequence is 16 residues long. Unmatched junction bases numbered 7, after V lost 4 bases and J lost 6 bases. The CDR3 is CASSWAGTSGMDTQYF. The CDR3 DNA reads as TGTGCCAGCAGCTGGGCCGGGACTAGCGGGATGGATACGCAGTATTTT.

V gene TRBV4-2 combines with J gene TRBJ1-5; D is unclear. This CDR3 comprises 16 residues. Germline V gene lookup returns CDR1 LGHNA and CDR2 YNFKEQ. The ends were cut back, 0 bases at V and 6 bases at J, with 15 bases in the middle. This chain's CDR3 is CASSQDSAQGIQPQHF. The CDR3 DNA reads TGTGCCAGCAGCCAAGATAGCGCCCAAGGGATTCAGCCCCAGCATTTT.

This sequence joins TRBV2 and TRBJ2-3; D is unresolved. The CDR3 consists of 14 residues. The V gene lost 3 bases and the J gene lost 4 bases, with 11 bases spanning the gap. Germline lookup yields CDR1 SNHLY and CDR2 FYNNEI. CDR3 in amino acids: CASSDPVSPDTQYF. The CDR3 DNA reads TGTGCCAGCAGTGATCCTGTTAGCCCAGATACGCAGTATTTT.

The chain recombines TRBV4-2 with TRBJ1-1; D might be TRBD1 (5 bases). Trimming removed 5 bases at V and 0 bases at J, with 10 bases between. CDR1 and CDR2 (germline): LGHNA, YNFKEQ. CDR3 length equals 14 residues. The CDR3 region is CASSKQDMNTEAFF. The CDR3 region has the DNA TGTGCCAGCAGCAAACAGGATATGAACACTGAAGCTTTCTTT.

The chain uses TRBV27 and TRBJ1-2; TRBD1 matches 9 bases. CDR3 size: 15 residues. V shed 1 base and J 8 bases; nucleotides not matched to a gene: 8. The V gene's germline CDR1 is MNHEY and CDR2 SMNVEV (reference sequence). The CDR3 coding sequence is TGTGCCAGCAGTTTATTCCCGGACAGGGGAGGAGGCTACACCTTC. This sequence encodes CASSLFPDRGGGYTF.

The rearrangement joins TRBV4-1 to TRBJ2-3; 7 positions agree with TRBD2. Losses at the gene ends were 3 bases for V and 0 bases for J; bases not matched to a gene: 0. This CDR3 is 14 amino acids long. CDR1 is MGHRA, CDR2 YSYEKL, per germline. This CDR3 is CASSQGGSTDTQYF. The CDR3 DNA sequence: TGCGCCAGCAGCCAGGGAGGGAGCACAGATACGCAGTATTTT.

The genes are TRBV5-1 and TRBJ2-7; 7 bases line up with TRBD1. Germline loops: CDR1 SGHRS, CDR2 YFSETQ. CDR3 size: 13 residues. V dropped 5 bases and J dropped 2; count of bases not matched to a gene: 4. CDR3 sequence reads: CASRLGQTYEQYF. CDR3 nucleotide sequence: TGCGCCAGCAGGCTGGGACAGACCTACGAGCAGTACTTC.

The V call is TRBV7-9, the J call TRBJ1-4, with TRBD1 matching over 7 bases. CDR3 size: 16 residues. Germline CDR1 and CDR2: SEHNR and FQNEAQ (reference sequence). The ends lost 5 bases at V and 0 bases at J; junction bases unmatched: 6. The CDR3: CASSHTGVTTNEKLFF. Written as DNA, the CDR3 is TGTGCCAGCAGCCATACAGGGGTAACAACTAATGAAAAACTGTTTTTT.

The rearrangement joins TRBV7-8 to TRBJ2-3; 8 nucleotides agree with TRBD2. Germline V gene data show CDR1 as SGHVS and CDR2 as FQNEAQ. With V trimmed by 5 bases and J by 5 bases, 6 bases remained unmatched. There are 14 residues in the CDR3. The CDR3 DNA reads as TGTGCCAGCAGCCTCACTAGCGGAGGAGATACGCAGTATTTT. As protein: CASSLTSGGDTQYF.

This clone was detected only a few times. V and J are TRBV29-1 and TRBJ1-1, with TRBD1 identical over 7 bases. V was clipped by 7 bases and J by 3 bases; unmatched bases: 8. This CDR3 contains 13 residues. The V gene's germline CDR1 is SQVTM and CDR2 ANQGSEA. The CDR3 sequence: CSARGQADTEAFF. The CDR3 region has the DNA TGCAGCGCCCGAGGACAGGCGGACACTGAAGCTTTCTTT. The whole variable domain, filled in from reference TRBV29-1 and TRBJ1-1, reads SAVISQKPSRDICQRGTSLTIQCQVDSQVTMMFWYRQQPGQSLTLIATANQGSEATYESGFVIDKFPISRPNLTFSTLTVSNMSPEDSSIYLCSARGQADTEAFFGQGTRLTVV.

V gene TRBV4-2 combines with J gene TRBJ1-6, with TRBD1 as a possible D gene (6 bases). The germline CDR1 and CDR2 sequences are LGHNA and YNFKEQ. The CDR3 spans 12 residues. Trimming left V 2 bases short and J 12 bases short, with 8 bases between. The CDR3 nucleotides read TGTGCCAGCAGCCAACTGACAGGACCCCTCCACTTT. This translates into CASSQLTGPLHF.